By share, the clone carrying this T cell receptor beta chain counts as medium-sized. Its antigen remains unidentified. Profiling that covered TCR beta VDJ and CDR3 relied on genomic DNA as its template. Each CDR3 protein is one row after TCRdb ran MiXCR on the reads. The sample includes roughly 61,000 distinct CDR3 sequences, about 56% of them seen just once. CDR1 and CDR2 from the germline V gene are WSHSY and SAAADI. The CDR3 spans 16 residues. V shed 2 bases, J shed 5 bases, and the junction held 11 bases outside the gene matches. These data are taken from a study of CD8+CD57+ T cells in acquired aplastic anemia. Study details: DNA from sorted CD4+ and CD8+ cells averaged around 3.5 ug. Among healthy donors, CD4+ cells averaged around 10 million reads. Regarding the study as a whole: Shared by patients and controls, 25 to 30 CD8+ CDR3s were abundant in patients. Simpson's diversity of CD8+ cells was not significantly different in patients compared with controls.

The sequence was collected from a human donor in good health, serving as a control. The sequenced sample was sorted CD4+, CD8+, or CD8+CD57+ T cells (not recorded which) from PBMCs. V usage is TRBV10-2 and J usage is TRBJ1-2, with 7 bases that match TRBD1. In DNA form, the CDR3 reads TGCGCCAGCAGTGAGACGAGTGGACAGGAGCAATATGGCTACACCTTC. Protein: CASSETSGQEQYGYTF.